This TCR beta chain was captured by sequencing in a study of radiotherapy plus CTLA-4 blockade in lung cancer. Assay used: immunoSEQ multiplex PCR; TCRdb lists only in-frame clones, some missing. The data show tens of thousands of clones, about nine tenths seen once. V was shortened by 4 bases and J by 5 bases, with 11 bases between the two germline ends. This CDR3 has 14 amino acids. CDR1 is SGHVS, CDR2 FQNEAQ, per germline. The sample here was peripheral blood, taken from a patient treated with radiotherapy plus ipilimumab. This clonotype originated in a human donor with non-small cell lung cancer that progressed on radiotherapy plus ipilimumab. The chain joins TRBV7-8 to TRBJ1-4, with no clear D. CDR3 loop: CASSSLGRNEKLFF. The CDR3 DNA is TGTGCCAGCAGCTCCTTGGGGAGAAATGAAAAACTGTTTTTT.